The 16 T cell receptor beta chains given below trace back to one sample, sequenced in a study of shared clonotypes between healthy human individuals. Clones were read by immunoSEQ multiplex PCR, and TCRdb kept only the in-frame ones, dropping some. The sample lists approximately 2.4 million clones, 95% occurring once. Sequencing was done on a sample of naive CD4+ T cells sorted from blood. Subset of the sample: CD45RA+ positively selected. These receptor sequences come from a man aged 18 to 29 in good health.

This CDR3 is CASSQETGGFGGYTF. The CDR3 DNA sequence: TGTGCCAGCTCACAGGAGACAGGGGGATTTGGTGGCTACACCTTC. V and J are TRBV18 and TRBJ1-2; 9 bases align to TRBD1. The V gene end was trimmed by 4 bases and the J gene end by 7 bases; junction bases not matched to a gene: 10. The CDR3 is 15 amino acids. The germline CDR1 and CDR2 sequences are KGHSH and LQKENI.

The chain links TRBV30 to TRBJ2-3; no clear D. Trimming removed 1 base at V and 4 bases at J, with 18 bases between. There are 16 residues in the CDR3. Germline CDR1 GTSNPN, CDR2 SVGIG (reference sequence). In DNA form, the CDR3 reads TGTGCCTGGAGTGGGAAGTGGGCGGCAAGGGCAGATACGCAGTATTTT. Translation gives CAWSGKWAARADTQYF.

Note on this clone: In the same sample, other DNA sequences code for this CDR3. The rearrangement links TRBV18 to TRBJ2-5, with a weak D call TRBD2 (6 bases). V was clipped by 6 bases and J by 1 base, with 9 bases between them. The length of the CDR3 is 13 residues. Germline assignment: CDR1 KGHSH and CDR2 LQKENI. The CDR3 bases are TGTGCCAGCTCGGGCGGGATCCAAGAGACCCAGTACTTC. Translation: CASSGGIQETQYF.

The CDR3, as DNA: TGTGCCAGCAGCTTAGGGGCTAGCGGCAAAGAGACCCAGTACTTC. Amino acids: CASSLGASGKETQYF. The V gene is TRBV11-2, the J gene TRBJ2-5, with TRBD2 matching 7 bases. The V and J ends lost 1 base and 3 bases, in that order; junction bases with no gene match: 5. Germline loops: CDR1 SGHAT, CDR2 FQNNGV. CDR3 length equals 15 residues.

The chain recombines TRBV18 with TRBJ1-4; tentative D call: TRBD1 (5 bases). Between the trimmed V and J ends, which lost 5 bases and 12 bases, there was a span of 16 bases. Germline V gene lookup returns CDR1 KGHSH and CDR2 LQKENI. The CDR3 consists of 13 residues. In DNA, the CDR3 is TGTGCCAGCTCATCACGCGGGGGTTGGGAACTGTTTTTT. Amino acid sequence: CASSSRGGWELFF.

With regard to this clone: This sample includes further DNA sequences coding for the same CDR3. The V and J genes are TRBV9 and TRBJ2-1; D not certain. The germline CDR1 and CDR2 sequences are SGDLS and YYNGEE. The CDR3 spans 14 residues. V was trimmed by 2 bases and J by 0 bases, leaving 6 bases between them. The CDR3 loop reads CASSVASSYNEQFF. The CDR3, as DNA: TGTGCCAGCAGCGTTGCGAGCTCCTACAATGAGCAGTTCTTC.

The chain employs TRBV28 and TRBJ2-1; the D is unclear. This CDR3 region has 14 residues. Germline loops: CDR1 MDHEN, CDR2 SYDVKM. With 3 bases removed from V and 6 bases from J, the gap between germline ends came to 12 bases. The CDR3 protein is CASSFSARLNEQFF. The CDR3 DNA reads TGTGCCAGCAGTTTCTCAGCCAGGCTCAATGAGCAGTTCTTC.

The chain uses TRBV9 and TRBJ2-7; TRBD1 might be the D (5 bases). CDR1 and CDR2 (germline): SGDLS, YYNGEE. Trimming pared 0 bases from V and 0 bases from J, leaving 10 bases between. CDR3 size: 15 residues. The chain's CDR3 is CASSVEGSSSYEQYF. DNA of the CDR3: TGTGCCAGCAGCGTAGAGGGGTCTAGCTCCTACGAGCAGTACTTC.

This clone was counted a few times. V usage is TRBV2 and J usage is TRBJ1-6; D perhaps matches TRBD1 (5 bases). The CDR3 covers 15 residues. The germline CDR1 and CDR2 sequences are SNHLY and FYNNEI. Trimming took 2 bases from V and 7 from J, leaving 12 bases between them. The DNA for the CDR3 is TGTGCCAGCAGTGAAATCCAGGGCTCGAATTCACCCCTCCACTTT. Translation gives CASSEIQGSNSPLHF.

V gene TRBV2 combines with J gene TRBJ2-5, with TRBD2 identical over 8 bases. Germline lookup yields CDR1 SNHLY and CDR2 FYNNEI. The junction had 9 bases not matched to a gene; V was cut back by 4 bases and J by 2 bases. The CDR3 is made up of 16 amino acids. The CDR3 loop reads CASSGGREGSQETQYF. The CDR3 DNA sequence: TGTGCCAGCAGTGGGGGTCGGGAGGGATCTCAAGAGACCCAGTACTTC.

This clone was seen just once. J is TRBJ1-2 and V is TRBV9; 8 bases map to TRBD1. Germline V gives CDR1 SGDLS, CDR2 YYNGEE. The CDR3 totals 16 residues. V trimming: 3 bases; J trimming: 7 bases; junction bases outside the gene matches: 14. DNA for the CDR3: TGTGCCAGCAGCGCAGGACAGGGAACGGTTGCTGGTGGCTACACCTTC. It translates to CASSAGQGTVAGGYTF.

V gene TRBV7-2 combines with J gene TRBJ1-1, with TRBD1 matching over 9 bases. V shed 1 base, J shed 8 bases, and the junction held 2 bases outside the gene matches. The CDR3 is 13 amino acids. Looked up from germline, CDR1 is SGHTA and CDR2 is FQGNSA. CDR3 amino acids: CASSLGGTGEAFF. For the CDR3, the DNA is TGTGCCAGCAGCTTAGGGGGGACAGGGGAAGCTTTCTTT.

CDR3 bases: TGTGCCTGGAGTATAAATAGGATCTCTGGGGCCAACGTCCTGACTTTC. Protein: CAWSINRISGANVLTF. This chain connects TRBV30 to TRBJ2-6; no clear D. Deletions cut 2 bases from V and 0 bases from J, with 11 bases between. The CDR3 is 16 amino acids. Germline V gives CDR1 GTSNPN, CDR2 SVGIG (reference sequence).

This chain links TRBV4-1 with TRBJ1-2; D ambiguous. The germline V gene has CDR1 MGHRA and CDR2 YSYEKL. Trimming took off 0 bases at V and 8 bases at J, with 10 bases between the two ends. The CDR3 is 13 amino acids. CDR3: CASSQDLLGGYTF. CDR3 sequence (DNA): TGCGCCAGCAGCCAAGACCTCCTGGGAGGCTACACCTTC.

The V call is TRBV5-6, the J call TRBJ1-3, with a tentative D call TRBD1 (6 bases). Germline CDR1 is SGHDT and CDR2 is YYEEEE. CDR3 length: 15 amino acids. V lost 4 bases and J 4 bases, leaving 15 bases between the germline ends. DNA for the CDR3: TGTGCCAGCAGCCCCTCCGACAGGCCGGGAAACACCATATATTTT. It encodes CASSPSDRPGNTIYF.

The chain carries TRBV28 and TRBJ2-1, with D possibly being TRBD1 (5 bases). The V gene lost 7 bases and the J gene lost 6 bases, with 19 bases spanning the gap. Per the germline V gene, CDR1 is MDHEN and CDR2 is SYDVKM. The CDR3 consists of 15 residues. The CDR3 bases are TGTGCCAGCACCTCTGACTCTCTAGGGGTCAATGAGCAGTTCTTC. Its translation: CASTSDSLGVNEQFF. Combining the CDR3 with reference TRBV28 and TRBJ2-1 gives the whole variable domain DVKVTQSSRYLVKRTGEKVFLECVQDMDHENMFWYRQDPGLGLRLIYFSYDVKMKEKGDIPEGYSVSREKKERFSLILESASTNQTSMYLCASTSDSLGVNEQFFGPGTRLTVL.